The 16 T cell receptor beta chains below all came from one sample that was sequenced in a study of blood T cell repertoires in COVID-19. Produced via immunoSEQ multiplex PCR; TCRdb's table is partial and in-frame only. The sample consists of fewer than 500,000 clones, about 85% of them appearing once. Source material: PBMCs or T cells enriched from blood (not recorded which). The origin of the receptors is a woman between 18 and 29 years old with acute COVID-19.

J is TRBJ1-1 and V is TRBV9; D ambiguous. Deletions cut 0 bases from V and 2 bases from J, with 8 bases between. The CDR3 runs to 14 residues. The germline gives CDR1 SGDLS, CDR2 YYNGEE. The CDR3 is CASSVDYGNTEAFF. In nucleotides, the CDR3 is TGTGCCAGCAGCGTAGATTATGGCAACACTGAAGCTTTCTTT.

This clone was seen only once. CDR3 DNA: TGTGCCAGCGACAGTAAGAACACTGAAGCTTTCTTT. This translates into CASDSKNTEAFF. The chain couples TRBV27 to TRBJ1-1; D is perhaps TRBD1 (5 bases). Germline CDR1 and CDR2: MNHEY and SMNVEV (reference sequence). V was trimmed by 8 bases and J by 1 base, leaving 8 bases between them. The CDR3 loop spans 12 amino acids.

This sequence joins TRBV7-2 and TRBJ2-7; D remains unclear. The CDR3 extends over 14 amino acids. The germline V and J ends were trimmed by 5 bases and 0 bases, with 11 bases remaining between them. The V gene's germline CDR1 is SGHTA and CDR2 FQGNSA. CDR3 sequence reads: CASSLQSSSYEQYF. DNA for the CDR3: TGTGCCAGCAGCCTACAGAGTAGCTCCTACGAGCAGTACTTC.

The rearrangement uses TRBV19 and TRBJ2-4; TRBD1 matches at 11 bases. CDR3 length equals 21 residues. Germline loops: CDR1 LNHDA, CDR2 SQIVND (reference sequence). V lost 4 bases and J lost 3; bases outside the gene matches: 20. The CDR3 DNA sequence: TGTGCCAGTAGTACCTTTACCGGTGGACAGGGGGCGCGGGGATTCAAAAACATTCAGTACTTC. It is translated as CASSTFTGGQGARGFKNIQYF.

V and J are TRBV20-1 and TRBJ2-1; D is perhaps TRBD2 (6 bases). Germline values: CDR1 DFQATT, CDR2 SNEGSKA (reference sequence). This CDR3 is 14 amino acids long. The ends were cut back, 3 bases at V and 7 bases at J, with 16 bases in the middle. This CDR3 is CSASWPGTSNEQFF. CDR3 DNA sequence: TGCAGTGCTAGTTGGCCTGGGACTTCTAATGAGCAGTTCTTC.

The V gene is TRBV4-3, the J gene TRBJ2-7; a weak D match, TRBD2 (5 bases). CDR3 size: 15 residues. Germline assignment: CDR1 LGHNA and CDR2 YSLEER. Deletions cut 4 bases from V and 4 bases from J, with 17 bases between. The CDR3 bases are TGCGCCAGCAGCCGGGAGTCCCAGCCTAGGTACGAGCAGTACTTC. Residues: CASSRESQPRYEQYF.

The chain recombines TRBV27 with TRBJ2-1, with TRBD1 matching 7 bases. The CDR3 consists of 12 residues. Germline CDR1 is MNHEY and CDR2 is SMNVEV (reference sequence). Germline trimming cut 9 bases from V and 9 bases from J; bases unmatched to any gene: 8. The CDR3 bases are TGTGCCAGTGGAGCCCACAGGGGTGAGCAGTTCTTC. As protein: CASGAHRGEQFF.

In this sample, this clone turned up a few times. The chain links TRBV5-4 to TRBJ2-5, with TRBD2 matching 8 bases. The CDR3 spans 14 residues. J lost 5 bases, V lost 4 bases, and 7 bases had no gene match. CDR1 SGHNT and CDR2 YYREEE come from the germline V gene (reference sequence). The CDR3 DNA follows: TGTGCCAGCAGCCCAGGACTAGCCCAGGAGACCCAGTACTTC. This codes for CASSPGLAQETQYF.

The chain joins TRBV19 to TRBJ2-7; perhaps TRBD1 as D (5 bases). CDR1 and CDR2 (germline): LNHDA, SQIVND (reference sequence). V was clipped by 1 base and J by 2 bases, with 9 bases between them. The CDR3 runs 14 residues. The CDR3 nucleotides are TGTGCCAGTAGTATAGGGACAAAGGCCTACGAGCAGTACTTC. This codes for CASSIGTKAYEQYF.

The sample holds a few counts of this clone. The chain links TRBV5-4 to TRBJ1-2; 8 nucleotides line up with TRBD1. The junction had 11 bases not matched to a gene; V was cut back by 4 bases and J by 3 bases. The germline V gene encodes CDR1 SGHNT and CDR2 YYREEE (reference sequence). The CDR3 length is 16 residues. The CDR3 reads CASSAADRGRDYGYTF. DNA of the CDR3: TGTGCCAGCAGCGCAGCTGACAGGGGTCGGGACTATGGCTACACCTTC.

The CDR3: CASSITSTGNTEAFF. CDR3 sequence (DNA): TGTGCCAGTAGTATTACGTCCACAGGGAACACTGAAGCTTTCTTT. The chain couples TRBV19 to TRBJ1-1; D perhaps matches TRBD1 (5 bases). Germline CDR1 and CDR2: LNHDA and SQIVND (reference sequence). V was clipped by 3 bases and J by 1 base, with 12 bases between them. This CDR3 comprises 15 residues.

This rearrangement joins TRBV7-9 to TRBJ2-1, with TRBD1 identical over 9 bases. The V gene's germline CDR1 is SEHNR and CDR2 FQNEAQ (reference sequence). The CDR3 sequence is 16 residues long. The junction had 11 bases not matched to a gene; V was cut back by 4 bases and J by 7 bases. CDR3 sequence: CASSSGPTGTGNEQFF. In nucleotides, the CDR3 is TGTGCCAGCAGCTCAGGCCCAACCGGGACAGGGAATGAGCAGTTCTTC.

This chain connects TRBV5-1 to TRBJ2-3, with a tentative D call TRBD1 (6 bases). Trimming stripped 3 bases from V and 0 bases from J, with 11 bases between. Germline V gene lookup returns CDR1 SGHRS and CDR2 YFSETQ. There are 15 residues in the CDR3. The CDR3 here is CASSSGQLSTDTQYF. The CDR3 DNA sequence: TGCGCCAGCAGCTCCGGACAGCTTAGCACAGATACGCAGTATTTT.

This rearrangement joins TRBV6-5 to TRBJ1-2; weak D call: TRBD1 (6 bases). This CDR3 is built from 11 residues. The germline V and J ends were trimmed by 10 bases and 5 bases, with 11 bases remaining between them. The germline CDR1 and CDR2 sequences are MNHEY and SVGAGI. This CDR3 is CAIGTKYGYTF. Here the CDR3 DNA reads TGTGCCATCGGGACAAAGTATGGCTACACCTTC.

The CDR3 DNA is TGTGCCAGCTCACTAGGACAGGGACACGGCTACACCTTC. This codes for CASSLGQGHGYTF. This chain connects TRBV18 to TRBJ1-2, with 8 bases that match TRBD1. J was trimmed by 8 bases and V by 4 bases; bases with no gene match: 6. Germline V lookup: CDR1 KGHSH, CDR2 LQKENI. The CDR3 loop spans 13 amino acids.

This rearrangement joins TRBV19 to TRBJ1-1; 7 nucleotides match TRBD1. With V trimmed by 6 bases and J by 4 bases, 11 bases remained unmatched. Germline V gene lookup returns CDR1 LNHDA and CDR2 SQIVND (reference sequence). This CDR3 has 15 amino acids. The CDR3 loop is CASRPNRGLGTEAFF. Here the CDR3 DNA reads TGTGCCAGTAGACCTAACAGGGGATTGGGCACTGAAGCTTTCTTT.